This T cell receptor (beta chain) was sequenced for a study of blood T cell repertoires in COVID-19 (dated by TCRdb to 2020 to 2021). About the study as a whole: The collaborator samples originated in the United States, Italy and Spain and spanned the acute and convalescent phases of COVID-19. The prospective study material was composed of cDNA or gDNA derived from T cells, B-cell-depleted T cells, or PBMCs. Deeply sampled blood TCRbeta repertoires from subjects exposed to, actively infected with, or recovered from COVID-19 were included in the dataset. The repertoires were made available in a free public database intended to serve as a resource for research on the immune response to SARS-CoV-2. The samples were drawn from two sources: the first 160 participants of the ongoing ImmuneRACE study, and 1,200 or so subjects contributed by 6 global collaborators. Sample metadata almost always included a de-identified subject ID, COVID-19 status, age in years and sex. Where available, HLA class I and class II types were obtained from metadata supplied by the sample provider rather than from assay-based typing.

V lost 1 base and J lost 0 bases; the stretch between them is 7 bases long. Reading from cysteine to phenylalanine, the CDR3 counts 15 amino acids. Kept here is only the CDR3 DNA, which spans 45 bases and is read in frame from base 1. CDR1 and CDR2 (SEHNR, FQNEAQ) derive from the germline V gene (reference sequence). Turning to this clone: Its antigen is still unknown. Per-base quality was not reported, and no clone a single base away is much larger than it.

TCRbeta CDR3 regions were amplified from genomic DNA using the immunoSEQ Assay, a bias-controlled multiplex PCR. From the authors' description of their analysis: Nucleated cell counts per sample were estimated from amplification of reference gene primers within the assay. To quantify the absolute abundance of each unique TCRbeta CDR3 rearrangement, sequence reads were collapsed and filtered. For each sample, productive Simpson clonality was calculated as the square root of Simpson's diversity index over productive rearrangements. In TCRdb, the immuneACCESS table is reduced to in-frame sequences with V and J assigned. These tables do not hold every clone; where another copy was compared, an unresolved V gene accounts for under half, and the others remain unexplained. Clone size and the V and J calls come from that table; the DNA yielded D and trimming. This sample has approximately 250,000 clones in its table, and around 83% of those were observed once. The ten largest clones add up to roughly 1.4% of the sample.

Samples from volunteer blood donors who had recovered from COVID-19 were contributed by a second Seattle source. Collaborating institutions collected whole blood in K2EDTA tubes following their own protocols. For TCRbeta analysis, collaborator samples were shipped as frozen whole blood, as isolated PBMCs, or as DNA extracted from either sample type. The research as a whole found: The quantity of clinical and demographic metadata differed by source and by participant and was supplied without curation.

The sequence is built from TRBV7-9 and TRBJ1-5; the D gene identity is not certain. The sequenced material came from peripheral blood. This receptor was obtained from a middle-aged woman who had recovered from COVID-19. The nucleotides read TGTGCCAGCAGCTTAGATTCCAATAGCAATCAGCCCCAGCATTTT. This gives the protein CASSLDSNSNQPQHF.